This T cell receptor beta chain was observed in a study of T cells after posttransplantation cyclophosphamide. This related bone marrow graft donor gave peripheral blood on the day of marrow donation. Many counts were recorded for this clone. Its antigen remains unidentified. V was shortened by 2 bases and J by 4 bases, with 14 bases between the two germline ends. The CDR3 is 15 amino acids. Germline CDR1 reads MNHEY; CDR2 reads SVGEGT. Study results and limitations: Tissue-infiltrating T cells from skin or gut overlapped little with blood T cells. Donor-recipient repertoire similarity was low at 1-2 months, rising over year one.

Assay: immunoSEQ multiplex PCR; the TCRdb copy retains only in-frame clones and omits some. Sampling found about 30,000 clones, none seen once. This TCR was recovered from a woman younger than 45 in good health and a related stem cell transplant donor. This chain connects TRBV6-2 or TRBV6-3 to TRBJ1-2, with D hard to call. The sequencing input was PBMCs. The CDR3 protein is CASSYQDRAGYGYTF. CDR3 sequence (DNA): TGTGCCAGCAGTTACCAGGACCGGGCGGGCTATGGCTACACCTTC.